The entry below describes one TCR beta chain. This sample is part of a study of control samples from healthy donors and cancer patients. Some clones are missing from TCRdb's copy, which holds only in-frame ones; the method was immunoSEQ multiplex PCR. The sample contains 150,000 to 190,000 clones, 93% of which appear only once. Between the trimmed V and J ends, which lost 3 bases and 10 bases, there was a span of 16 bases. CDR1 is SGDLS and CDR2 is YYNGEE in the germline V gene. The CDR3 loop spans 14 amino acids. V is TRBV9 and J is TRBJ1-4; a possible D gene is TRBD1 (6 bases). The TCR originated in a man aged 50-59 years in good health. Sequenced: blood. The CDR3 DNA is TGTGCCAGCAGCGCCACAGGGAAGATAGGAAAACTGTTTTTT. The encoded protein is CASSATGKIGKLFF.